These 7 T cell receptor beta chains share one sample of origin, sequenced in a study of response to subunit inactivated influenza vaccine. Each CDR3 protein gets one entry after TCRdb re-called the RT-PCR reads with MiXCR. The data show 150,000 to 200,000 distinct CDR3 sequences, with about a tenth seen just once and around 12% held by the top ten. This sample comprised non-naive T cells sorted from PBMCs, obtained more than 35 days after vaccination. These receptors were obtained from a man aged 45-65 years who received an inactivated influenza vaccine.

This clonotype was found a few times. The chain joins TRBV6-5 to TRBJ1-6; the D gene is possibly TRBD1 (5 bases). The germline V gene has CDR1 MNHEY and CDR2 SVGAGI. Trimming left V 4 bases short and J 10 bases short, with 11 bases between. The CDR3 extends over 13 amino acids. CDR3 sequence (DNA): TGTGCCAGCAGTTTGGGACTTTTCTCACCCCTCCACTTT. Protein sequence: CASSLGLFSPLHF.

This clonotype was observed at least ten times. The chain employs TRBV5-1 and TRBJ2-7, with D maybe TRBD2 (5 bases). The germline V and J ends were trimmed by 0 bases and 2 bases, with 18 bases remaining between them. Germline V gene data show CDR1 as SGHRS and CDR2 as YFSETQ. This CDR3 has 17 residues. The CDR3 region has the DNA TGCGCCAGCAGCTTGGGAGTACGGCTAGCTGATACCTACGAGCAGTACTTC. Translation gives CASSLGVRLADTYEQYF. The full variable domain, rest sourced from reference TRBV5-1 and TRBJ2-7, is KAGVTQTPRYLIKTRGQQVTLSCSPISGHRSVSWYQQTPGQGLQFLFEYFSETQRNKGNFPGRFSGRQFSNSRSEMNVSTLELGDSALYLCASSLGVRLADTYEQYFGPGTRLTVT.

Here the CDR3 reads CASRDQGSSYNEQFF. As DNA, the CDR3 is TGCGCCAGCAGAGATCAGGGGAGCTCCTACAATGAGCAGTTCTTC. V and J are TRBV5-1 and TRBJ2-1; maybe TRBD1 (6 bases). The CDR3 is 15 residues long. Germline V CDR1 and CDR2: SGHRS, YFSETQ. The V end lost 5 bases, the J end lost 0 bases, and 12 bases lay between the germline ends.

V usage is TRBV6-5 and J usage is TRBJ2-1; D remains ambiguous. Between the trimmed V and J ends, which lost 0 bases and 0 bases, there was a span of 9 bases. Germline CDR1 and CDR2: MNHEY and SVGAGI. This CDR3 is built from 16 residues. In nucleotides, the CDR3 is TGTGCCAGCAGTTACTCGAGCAGATTCTCCTACAATGAGCAGTTCTTC. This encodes CASSYSSRFSYNEQFF.

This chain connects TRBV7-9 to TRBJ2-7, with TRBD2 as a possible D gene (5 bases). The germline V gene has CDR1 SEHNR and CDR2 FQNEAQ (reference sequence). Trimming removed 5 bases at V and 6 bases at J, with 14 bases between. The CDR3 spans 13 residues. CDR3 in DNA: TGTGCCAGCAGCCACGACCGGGGATTCGAGCAGTACTTC. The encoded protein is CASSHDRGFEQYF.

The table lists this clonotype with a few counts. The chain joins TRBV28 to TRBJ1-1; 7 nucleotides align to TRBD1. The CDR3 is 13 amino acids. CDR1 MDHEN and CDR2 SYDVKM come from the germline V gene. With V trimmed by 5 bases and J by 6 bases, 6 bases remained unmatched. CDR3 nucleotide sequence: TGTGCCAGCAGTCCACCGGGACAGCCTGAAGCTTTCTTT. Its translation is CASSPPGQPEAFF.

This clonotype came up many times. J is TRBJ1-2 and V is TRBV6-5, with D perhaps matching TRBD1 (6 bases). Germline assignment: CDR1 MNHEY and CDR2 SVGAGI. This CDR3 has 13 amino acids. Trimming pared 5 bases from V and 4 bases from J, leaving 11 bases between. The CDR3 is CASSRTVAYGYTF. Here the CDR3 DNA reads TGTGCCAGCAGTCGGACAGTAGCCTATGGCTACACCTTC.